Listed below are T cell receptor beta chains from one sample, sequenced in a study of kidney transplant recipient with SARS-CoV-2 infection. TCRdb recomputed calls from the reads with MiXCR, one row per CDR3 protein. The repertoire includes fewer than 250,000 distinct CDR3 sequences, more than 25% of them detected once, and roughly 7% sits in the top ten. Sequences were derived from a blood sample, sampled at baseline and between days 110 and 120 from a kidney transplant recipient. The receptors were gathered from a male patient aged 25 to 39 who had COVID-19 and was a kidney transplant recipient. Among the T cells, some may be from the graft donor. CDR3s include the opening cysteine and the closing phenylalanine or tryptophan. D genes are given only for firm matches. Clone size is stated in some rows and not others, as once, few, many or a class when expanded.

clone_size	d_call	j_call	v_call	cdr3_nt	cdr3_aa
many	-	TRBJ1-2	TRBV12-5	TGTGCTAGTGGTATTCCGTATTTGCAGGGAAAGACCTATGGCTACACCTTC	CASGIPYLQGKTYGYTF
many	-	TRBJ2-6	TRBV18	TGTGCCAGCTCACGGGTTTCTGGGGCCAACGTCCTGACTTTC	CASSRVSGANVLTF
many	-	TRBJ2-1	TRBV30	TGTGCCTGGAGTGGCAAATCCACCTCCTACAATGAGCAGTTCTTC	CAWSGKSTSYNEQFF
many	-	TRBJ1-1	TRBV3-1	TGTGCCAGCAGCCTATCAATTCCCATTTCAATTCGCACTGAAGCTTTCTTT	CASSLSIPISIRTEAFF
many	-	TRBJ1-1	TRBV6-5	TGTGCCAGCAAAAACGCTAATGGGGCTGAAGCTTTCTTT	CASKNANGAEAFF
many	TRBD2	TRBJ2-3	TRBV7-2	TGTGCCAGCACCCTAGCGGGAGGCACAGATACGCAGTATTTT	CASTLAGGTDTQYF
-	-	TRBJ1-1	TRBV20-1	TGCAGTGCTAGAGAGGGGGGAGTGGAAGCTTTCTTT	CSAREGGVEAFF
few	-	TRBJ2-5	TRBV7-8	TGTGCCAGCAGCTCCAGGGGACGGCTCCAAGAGACCCAGTACTTC	CASSSRGRLQETQYF
many	-	TRBJ1-2	TRBV6-6	TGTGCCAGCAGTAAAGTATTAGGTGGGAGAAAGACCTATGGCTACACCTTC	CASSKVLGGRKTYGYTF
many	-	TRBJ1-2	TRBV16	TGTGCCAGCAGCACTAAGACGGTCGTTAGAAAGACCTATGGCTACACCTTC	CASSTKTVVRKTYGYTF
few	-	TRBJ2-1	TRBV13	TGTGCCAGCAGCACCCGGGGAAGGGGGAGTTACAATGAGCAGTTCTTC	CASSTRGRGSYNEQFF
many	-	TRBJ1-2	TRBV7-6	TGTGCCAGCAGCAACCGCGCTGAATCTCGAAAGACCTATGGCTACACCTTC	CASSNRAESRKTYGYTF
many	-	TRBJ1-2	TRBV19	TGTGCCAGTAGTACGTTCACGACAAATCGAAAGACCTATGGCTACACCTTC	CASSTFTTNRKTYGYTF
many	-	TRBJ2-6	TRBV4-3	TGCGCCAGCAGCCAAGAGGCAGGGTCTGGGGCCAACGTCCTGACTTTC	CASSQEAGSGANVLTF
-	-	TRBJ2-5	TRBV24-1	TGTGCCACCAGTGCCGTGACGGGTCACCAAGGGTCCCAAGAGGCCCAGTACTTC	CATSAVTGHQGSQEAQYF
many	-	TRBJ1-5	TRBV20-1	TGCAGTGCTAGAGACTCGGAGAACTATAGCAATCAGCCCCAGCATTTT	CSARDSENYSNQPQHF
-	TRBD2	TRBJ2-3	TRBV5-6	TGTGCCAGCAGCTTGGGGAGGCTAGCGGGCGATACGCAGTATTTT	CASSLGRLAGDTQYF
-	-	TRBJ1-4	TRBV7-2	TGTGCCAGCAGCGGGACGGGAGCAACTAATGAAAAACTGTTTTTT	CASSGTGATNEKLFF
many	-	TRBJ1-2	TRBV9	TGTGCCAGCGATGGCACGTACTCAAGAAAGACCTATGGCTACACCTTC	CASDGTYSRKTYGYTF
many	-	TRBJ1-1	TRBV7-9	TGTGCCAGCAGCTTAGTTGGCGGGGGGGCGGACACTGAAGCTTTCTTT	CASSLVGGGADTEAFF
many	-	TRBJ2-2	TRBV10-3	TGTGCCATCAGTGAGTCCCCGGGTTCCGGGGAGCTGTTTTTT	CAISESPGSGELFF
many	-	TRBJ1-2	TRBV8-2	TGTGGCAGTAATCCTTATGATAGCCGAAAGACCTATGGCTACACCTTC	CGSNPYDSRKTYGYTF
-	TRBD2	TRBJ2-1	TRBV30	TGTGCCTGGGGACTAGCGCTCAATGAGCAGTTCTTC	CAWGLALNEQFF